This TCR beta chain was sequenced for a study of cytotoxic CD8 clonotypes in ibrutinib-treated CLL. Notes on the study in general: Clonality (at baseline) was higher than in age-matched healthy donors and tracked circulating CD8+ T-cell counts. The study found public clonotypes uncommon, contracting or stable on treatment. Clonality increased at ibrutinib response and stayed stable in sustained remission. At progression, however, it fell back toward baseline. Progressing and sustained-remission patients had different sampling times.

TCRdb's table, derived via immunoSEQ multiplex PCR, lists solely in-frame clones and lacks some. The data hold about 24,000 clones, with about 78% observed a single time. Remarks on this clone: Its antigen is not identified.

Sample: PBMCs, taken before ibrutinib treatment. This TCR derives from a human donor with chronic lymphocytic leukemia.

The CDR3 here is CASSPSETQYF. For the CDR3, the DNA is TGTGCCAGCTCACCCTCAGAGACCCAGTACTTC. The chain joins TRBV18 to TRBJ2-5; D gene unclear. Trimming took off 3 bases at V and 4 bases at J, with 3 bases between the two ends. This CDR3 spans 11 amino acids. The germline V gene encodes CDR1 KGHSH and CDR2 LQKENI.